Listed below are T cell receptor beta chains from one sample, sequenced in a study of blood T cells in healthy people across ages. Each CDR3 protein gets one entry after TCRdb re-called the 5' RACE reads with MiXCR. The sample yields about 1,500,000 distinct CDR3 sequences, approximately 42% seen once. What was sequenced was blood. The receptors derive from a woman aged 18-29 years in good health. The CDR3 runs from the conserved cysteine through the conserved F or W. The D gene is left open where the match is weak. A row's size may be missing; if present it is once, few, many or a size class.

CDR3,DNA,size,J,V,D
CASSPRTRVGYGYTF,TGTGCCAGCAGTCCCCGGACCCGGGTGGGCTATGGCTACACCTTC,few,TRBJ1-2,TRBV6-5,.
CASSGGPTSSYEQYF,TGTGCCAGCAGTGGGGGGCCCACGAGCTCCTACGAGCAGTACTTC,.,TRBJ2-7,TRBV28,.
CASTVGGLGTEAFF,TGTGCCAGCACGGTGGGAGGGTTGGGCACTGAAGCTTTCTTT,.,TRBJ1-1,TRBV12-3/TRBV12-4,.
CASSQGTGTYGYTF,TGCGCCAGCAGCCAAGGTACAGGGACCTATGGCTACACCTTC,.,TRBJ1-2,TRBV4-1,.
CASSPAVGQCSGANVLTF,TGTGCCAGCAGTCCCGCCGTCGGACAGTGCTCTGGGGCCAACGTCCTGACTTTC,few,TRBJ2-6,TRBV28,.
CSASSSGWKLFF,TGCAGCGCTAGTTCCTCGGGGTGGAAACTGTTTTTT,.,TRBJ1-4,TRBV20-1,.
CSASGTLAGTTDTQYF,TGCAGTGCTAGCGGGACACTAGCGGGGACCACAGATACGCAGTATTTT,.,TRBJ2-3,TRBV20-1,TRBD2
CASSQSHGYTF,TGTGCCAGCAGCCAATCCCATGGCTACACCTTC,few,TRBJ1-2,TRBV16,.
CAWTRGNGYTF,TGTGCCTGGACCCGTGGTAATGGCTACACCTTC,.,TRBJ1-2,TRBV30,.
CSATNSGSIYEQYF,TGCAGTGCTACCAATAGCGGGAGCATTTACGAGCAGTACTTC,.,TRBJ2-7,TRBV20-1,TRBD2
CASSPLGLAGASTDTQYF,TGTGCCAGCTCACCACTGGGACTAGCGGGGGCGAGCACAGATACGCAGTATTTT,.,TRBJ2-3,TRBV18,TRBD2
CASSRCSYEQYF,TGTGCCAGCAGCCGGTGTTCCTACGAGCAGTACTTC,few,TRBJ2-7,TRBV3-1,.
CASSRDSTRGEQYF,TGCGCCAGCAGCCGAGATAGCACGAGGGGCGAGCAGTACTTC,.,TRBJ2-7,TRBV4-1,.
CSVEVFVTEAFF,TGCAGCGTTGAGGTTTTCGTCACTGAAGCTTTCTTT,few,TRBJ1-1,TRBV29-1,.
CASSLQAGTELAYEQYF,TGTGCCAGCAGTTTACAAGCTGGGACAGAACTAGCCTACGAGCAGTACTTC,.,TRBJ2-7,TRBV27,TRBD1
CSAPTPDGYGYTF,TGCAGTGCTCCTACACCGGATGGCTATGGCTACACCTTC,few,TRBJ1-2,TRBV20-1,.
CSVRGDHSYEQYF,TGCAGTGTCAGGGGGGACCACTCCTACGAGCAGTACTTC,few,TRBJ2-7,TRBV20-1,.
CASNKELAGGRRSGEQYF,TGCGCCAGCAACAAAGAGCTAGCGGGAGGGCGAAGGTCGGGCGAGCAGTACTTC,.,TRBJ2-7,TRBV5-1,TRBD2
CASSLGQARGEKLFF,TGTGCCAGCAGTTTGGGTCAGGCCCGGGGGGAAAAACTGTTTTTT,.,TRBJ1-4,TRBV12-3/TRBV12-4,.
CASSFGTAAGGANVLTF,TGCGCCAGCAGTTTCGGGACAGCCGCCGGTGGGGCCAACGTCCTGACTTTC,.,TRBJ2-6,TRBV4-1,TRBD1
CSARDVTGLTEAFF,TGCAGTGCTAGAGATGTGACAGGGCTAACTGAAGCTTTCTTT,few,TRBJ1-1,TRBV20-1,TRBD1
CASMGEGRNEQYF,TGTGCCAGCATGGGGGAGGGCAGGAACGAGCAGTACTTC,few,TRBJ2-7,TRBV27,TRBD2
CASSLAGSPGELFF,TGTGCCAGCAGCTTAGCGGGCAGTCCCGGGGAGCTGTTTTTT,.,TRBJ2-2,TRBV7-9,.
CASSVTSGGEWDEQYF,TGTGCCAGCAGCGTGACTAGCGGCGGAGAATGGGATGAGCAGTACTTC,.,TRBJ2-5,TRBV9,TRBD2
CASSFQRASYNEQFF,TGCGCCAGCAGCTTCCAACGGGCCTCCTACAATGAGCAGTTCTTC,.,TRBJ2-1,TRBV5-1,.
CASRLGLAGGGNEQFF,TGTGCCAGCAGACTGGGACTAGCGGGGGGTGGGAATGAGCAGTTCTTC,few,TRBJ2-1,TRBV7-8,TRBD2
CAASRDRVGYTF,TGTGCCGCCTCCCGGGACAGGGTTGGCTACACCTTC,.,TRBJ1-2,TRBV25-1,TRBD1
CASSPPGTAAGELFF,TGTGCCAGCTCACCACCAGGGACAGCAGCCGGGGAGCTGTTTTTT,once,TRBJ2-2,TRBV18,TRBD1
CASSSDGGTSYNEQFF,TGCGCCAGCAGCTCAGACGGGGGAACCTCCTACAATGAGCAGTTCTTC,few,TRBJ2-1,TRBV4-1,.
CASSYKTVGYNQPQHF,TGTGCCAGCAGTTACAAGACAGTCGGGTACAATCAGCCCCAGCATTTT,.,TRBJ1-5,TRBV6-5,.
CASSVGTPRYNEQFF,TGTGCCAGCAGTGTCGGGACCCCCCGTTACAATGAGCAGTTCTTC,.,TRBJ2-1,TRBV12-3/TRBV12-4,.
CSAPRQGAYEQYF,TGCAGTGCCCCCCGACAGGGGGCTTACGAGCAGTACTTC,few,TRBJ2-7,TRBV20-1,TRBD1
CSVEDRGLGGNTGELFF,TGCAGCGTTGAAGATCGTGGCCTCGGGGGGAACACCGGGGAGCTGTTTTTT,.,TRBJ2-2,TRBV29-1,.
CSARDTASLWEQYF,TGCAGTGCTAGAGATACGGCTTCTCTCTGGGAGCAGTACTTC,few,TRBJ2-7,TRBV20-1,.
CASSLRELAGENRGEQFF,TGTGCCAGCAGCTTACGCGAACTAGCGGGGGAAAATAGGGGTGAGCAGTTCTTC,.,TRBJ2-1,TRBV7-9,TRBD2
CASSKERRDEAFF,TGTGCCAGCAGCAAAGAGAGGAGGGATGAAGCTTTCTTT,.,TRBJ1-1,TRBV21-1,.
CASSVTGLAAGEQFF,TGTGCCAGCAGCGTAACCGGACTAGCGGCGGGTGAGCAGTTCTTC,.,TRBJ2-1,TRBV7-2,TRBD2
CASSQGVEDQPQHF,TGCGCCAGCAGCCAAGGGGTAGAGGATCAGCCCCAGCATTTT,.,TRBJ1-5,TRBV4-1,.
CASSVYTLEITHTQYF,TGTGCCAGCAGCGTGTATACCCTCGAAATAACCCATACGCAGTATTTT,few,TRBJ2-3,TRBV5-5,.
CSAVIHGANQPQHF,TGCAGCGCAGTAATCCACGGCGCCAATCAGCCCCAGCATTTT,.,TRBJ1-5,TRBV29-1,.
CASSLGDSYYGYTF,TGTGCCAGCAGCCTCGGGGACAGCTACTATGGCTACACCTTC,.,TRBJ1-2,TRBV28,TRBD1
CSARADGSGNTIYF,TGCAGTGCTAGAGCCGACGGTTCTGGAAACACCATATATTTT,.,TRBJ1-3,TRBV20-1,.
CASSFQVQETQYF,TGTGCCAGCAGCTTCCAGGTGCAAGAGACCCAGTACTTC,.,TRBJ2-5,TRBV7-9,.
CSALPTSGGYNEQYF,TGCAGTGCTCTTCCGACTAGCGGGGGTTACAATGAGCAGTACTTC,.,TRBJ2-7,TRBV20-1,TRBD2
CSALRWFSGSNEQFF,TGCAGTGCTTTGAGGTGGTTTAGCGGGAGCAATGAGCAGTTCTTC,few,TRBJ2-1,TRBV20-1,TRBD2
CASSLVQGAFYNEQFF,TGCGCCAGCAGCTTGGTACAGGGGGCTTTCTACAATGAGCAGTTCTTC,.,TRBJ2-1,TRBV5-1,TRBD1
CASSSDPLNPGHYNEQYF,TGTGCCAGCAGTTCAGATCCGTTAAACCCGGGACATTACAATGAGCAGTACTTC,.,TRBJ2-7,TRBV7-9,.
CASSQIGTRLYEQYF,TGCGCCAGCAGCCAGATCGGAACGCGCTTATACGAGCAGTACTTC,few,TRBJ2-7,TRBV4-1,.
CASRELPPGSYNEQFF,TGTGCCAGCAGGGAACTGCCCCCCGGCTCCTACAATGAGCAGTTCTTC,.,TRBJ2-1,TRBV6-1,.
CASSEATGDYGYTF,TGTGCCAGCAGTGAAGCAACAGGGGACTATGGCTACACCTTC,.,TRBJ1-2,TRBV2,TRBD1
CASSARDRDGYGYTF,TGCGCCAGCAGCGCCAGAGACAGGGACGGCTATGGCTACACCTTC,.,TRBJ1-2,TRBV5-1,TRBD1
CATGGDQETQYF,TGTGCCACCGGGGGGGACCAAGAGACCCAGTACTTC,.,TRBJ2-5,TRBV19,TRBD2